Listed below are T cell receptor beta chains from one sample, sequenced in a study of cytomegalovirus exposure and HLA in healthy donors. Profiling relied on immunoSEQ multiplex PCR, and the TCRdb table lists in-frame clones only, not all of them. The sample has about 200,000 clones, less than 90% seen once. Source material: PBMCs. The receptors stem from a woman aged 18-29 years in good health and CMV-seronegative. The CDR3 runs from the conserved cysteine through the conserved F or W. The D gene is left open where the match is weak. Size is stated for part of the rows, as once, few or many counts, or as a class when the clone is expanded.

v_call,j_call,clone_size,d_call,cdr3_aa,cdr3_nt
TRBV5-4,TRBJ1-1,NA,TRBD1,CASSWGQGEVTEAFF,TGTGCCAGCAGCTGGGGACAGGGAGAAGTCACTGAAGCTTTCTTT
TRBV6-6,TRBJ1-2,NA,NA,CASSPAGVKTNYGYTF,TGTGCCAGCAGCCCGGCGGGGGTGAAAACTAACTATGGCTACACCTTC
TRBV5-4,TRBJ2-2,NA,NA,CASSPEGWNTGELFF,TGTGCCAGCAGCCCTGAGGGGTGGAACACCGGGGAGCTGTTTTTT
TRBV11-3,TRBJ2-7,few,NA,CASSFGLAGEQYF,TGTGCCAGCAGCTTCGGTCTAGCCGGCGAGCAGTACTTC
TRBV30,TRBJ1-1,NA,TRBD1,CAWTTGTGITEAFF,TGTGCCTGGACTACCGGGACAGGGATCACTGAAGCTTTCTTT
TRBV7-3,TRBJ2-1,NA,TRBD2,CASSLKGLAGEQFF,TGTGCTAGCAGCTTAAAGGGACTAGCGGGGGAGCAGTTCTTC
TRBV6-5,TRBJ2-2,NA,NA,CASSLISAGELFF,TGTGCCAGCAGCCTCATATCCGCCGGGGAGCTGTTTTTT
TRBV4-1,TRBJ1-5,NA,NA,CASSQEPNQPQHF,TGCGCCAGCAGCCAAGAGCCGAATCAGCCCCAGCATTTT
TRBV2,TRBJ2-4,NA,TRBD1,CASRERKGASFIQYF,TGTGCCAGCAGGGAACGTAAGGGGGCGAGTTTCATTCAGTACTTC
TRBV5-1,TRBJ2-7,NA,NA,CASSFVRSYEQYF,TGCGCCAGCAGCTTCGTTAGATCCTACGAGCAGTACTTC
TRBV2,TRBJ2-3,NA,TRBD2,CASSEAGTTRTDTQYF,TGTGCCAGCAGTGAAGCAGGGACTACTCGCACAGATACGCAGTATTTT
TRBV5-6,TRBJ2-1,NA,TRBD1,CASSLFGTGEYEQFF,TGTGCCAGCAGCCTGTTTGGGACAGGGGAGTATGAGCAGTTCTTC
TRBV29-1,TRBJ1-1,NA,TRBD1,CSVLRGRRTEAFF,TGCAGCGTACTCAGGGGGCGCCGGACTGAAGCTTTCTTT
TRBV9,TRBJ1-2,once,NA,CASSGWVSQTNYGYTF,TGTGCCAGCAGCGGATGGGTCTCTCAAACTAACTATGGCTACACCTTC
TRBV15,TRBJ2-7,NA,NA,CATSRGGIGSPDEQYF,TGTGCCACCAGCAGAGGAGGCATCGGGAGCCCGGACGAGCAGTACTTC
TRBV5-6,TRBJ2-5,NA,NA,CASSFESEETQYF,TGTGCCAGCAGCTTCGAATCAGAAGAGACCCAGTACTTC
TRBV27,TRBJ2-1,NA,TRBD2,CASGTSGSSSYNEQFF,TGTGCCAGTGGGACTAGCGGGTCAAGCTCCTACAATGAGCAGTTCTTC
TRBV10-2,TRBJ2-3,few,NA,CATFSGTDTQYF,TGCGCCACGTTTAGCGGCACAGATACGCAGTATTTT
TRBV5-1,TRBJ1-4,NA,NA,CASSLAGVTSEKLFF,TGCGCCAGCAGCTTGGCCGGGGTGACAAGTGAAAAACTGTTTTTT
TRBV6-5,TRBJ1-1,NA,NA,CASSTGRQMNTEAFF,TGTGCCAGCAGCACGGGACGGCAGATGAACACTGAAGCTTTCTTT
TRBV20-1,TRBJ2-1,NA,NA,CSARDGNEQFF,TGCAGTGCTAGAGACGGGAATGAGCAGTTCTTC
TRBV27,TRBJ1-1,NA,TRBD1,CASSPGQGGTEAFF,TGTGCCAGCAGTCCTGGACAGGGAGGGACTGAAGCTTTCTTT
TRBV18,TRBJ1-2,NA,NA,CASSPQWGRGGYTF,TGTGCCAGCTCACCACAGTGGGGGCGAGGCGGCTACACCTTC
TRBV5-6,TRBJ1-2,NA,NA,CASSSLYGYTF,TGTGCCAGCAGTTCTCTCTATGGCTACACCTTC
TRBV4-1,TRBJ1-3,NA,NA,CASSQPGFSGNTIYF,TGCGCCAGCAGTCAGCCGGGCTTCTCTGGAAACACCATATATTTT
TRBV6-6,TRBJ1-4,NA,NA,CASSGPGPGREKLFF,TGTGCCAGCAGTGGGCCGGGCCCGGGACGTGAAAAACTGTTTTTT
TRBV6-1,TRBJ2-1,NA,NA,CASTDGGSYNEQFF,TGTGCCAGCACCGACGGGGGCTCCTACAATGAGCAGTTCTTC